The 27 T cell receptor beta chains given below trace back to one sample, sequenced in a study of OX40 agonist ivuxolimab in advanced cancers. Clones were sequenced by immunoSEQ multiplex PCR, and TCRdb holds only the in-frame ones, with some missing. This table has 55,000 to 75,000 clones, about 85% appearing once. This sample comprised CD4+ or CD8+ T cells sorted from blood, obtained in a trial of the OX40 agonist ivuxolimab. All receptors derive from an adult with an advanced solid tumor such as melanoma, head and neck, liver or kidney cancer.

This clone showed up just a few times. This chain's CDR3 is CASSILRGGYTF. The DNA of the CDR3 is TGTGCCAGCAGTATCCTCAGGGGTGGCTACACCTTC. This chain links TRBV28 with TRBJ1-2, with a weak D call TRBD1 (6 bases). CDR1 and CDR2 (germline): MDHEN, SYDVKM. The CDR3 is made up of 12 amino acids. V lost 5 bases, J lost 7 bases, and 11 bases lay in between.

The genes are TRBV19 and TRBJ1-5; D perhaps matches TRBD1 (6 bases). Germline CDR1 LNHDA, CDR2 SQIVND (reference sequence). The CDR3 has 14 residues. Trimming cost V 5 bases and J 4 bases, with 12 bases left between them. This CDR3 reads CASSVQGDNQPQHF. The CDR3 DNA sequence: TGTGCCAGTAGTGTACAGGGCGATAATCAGCCCCAGCATTTT.

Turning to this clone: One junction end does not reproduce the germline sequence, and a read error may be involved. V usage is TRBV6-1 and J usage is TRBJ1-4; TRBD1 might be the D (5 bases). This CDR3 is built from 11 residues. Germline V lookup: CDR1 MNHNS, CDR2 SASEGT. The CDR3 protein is CASSTQTGLHF. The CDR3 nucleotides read TGTGCCAGCAGTACCCAAACGGGACTGCATTTT.

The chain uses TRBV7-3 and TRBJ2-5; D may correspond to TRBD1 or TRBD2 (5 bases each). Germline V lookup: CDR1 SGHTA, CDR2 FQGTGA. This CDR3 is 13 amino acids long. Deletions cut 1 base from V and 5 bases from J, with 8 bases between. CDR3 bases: TGTGCCAGCAGCTTAATGGGACGGGAGACCCAGTACTTC. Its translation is CASSLMGRETQYF.

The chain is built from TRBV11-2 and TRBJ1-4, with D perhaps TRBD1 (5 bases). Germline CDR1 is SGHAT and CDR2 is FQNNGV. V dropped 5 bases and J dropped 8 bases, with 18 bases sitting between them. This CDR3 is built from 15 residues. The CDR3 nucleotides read TGTGCCAGCAGCGCTATAGGATGGGGCGGGGAAAAACTGTTTTTT. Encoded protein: CASSAIGWGGEKLFF.

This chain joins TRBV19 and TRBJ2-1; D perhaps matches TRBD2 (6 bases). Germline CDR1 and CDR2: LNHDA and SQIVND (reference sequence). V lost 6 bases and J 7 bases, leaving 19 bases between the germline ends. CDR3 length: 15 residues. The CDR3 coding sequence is TGTGCCAGTAGGGGGGGAGGCCCTCCTAGAAATGAGCAGTTCTTC. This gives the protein CASRGGGPPRNEQFF.

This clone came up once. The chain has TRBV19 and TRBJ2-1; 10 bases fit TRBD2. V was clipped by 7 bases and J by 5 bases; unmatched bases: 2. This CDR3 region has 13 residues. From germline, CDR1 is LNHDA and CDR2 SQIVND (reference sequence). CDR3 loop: CASTSGSNNEQFF. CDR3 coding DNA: TGTGCCAGTACTAGCGGGAGCAACAATGAGCAGTTCTTC.

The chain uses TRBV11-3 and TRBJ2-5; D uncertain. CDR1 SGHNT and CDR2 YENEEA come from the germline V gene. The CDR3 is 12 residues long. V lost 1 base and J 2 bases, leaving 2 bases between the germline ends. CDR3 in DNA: TGTGCCAGCAGCTTAGGTCAAGAGACCCAGTACTTC. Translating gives CASSLGQETQYF.

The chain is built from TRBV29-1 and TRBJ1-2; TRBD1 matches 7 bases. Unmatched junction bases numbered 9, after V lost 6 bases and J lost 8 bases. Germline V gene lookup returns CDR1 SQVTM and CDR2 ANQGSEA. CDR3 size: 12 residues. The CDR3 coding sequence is TGCAGCGTGGGACAGCCCTATTGGGGCTACACCTTC. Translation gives CSVGQPYWGYTF.

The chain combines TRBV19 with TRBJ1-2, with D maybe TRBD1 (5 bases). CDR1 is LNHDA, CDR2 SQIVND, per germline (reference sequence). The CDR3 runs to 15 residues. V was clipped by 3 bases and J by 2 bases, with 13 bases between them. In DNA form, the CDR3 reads TGTGCCAGTAGTATCCTCCAGGGAGGAAACTATGGCTACACCTTC. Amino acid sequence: CASSILQGGNYGYTF.

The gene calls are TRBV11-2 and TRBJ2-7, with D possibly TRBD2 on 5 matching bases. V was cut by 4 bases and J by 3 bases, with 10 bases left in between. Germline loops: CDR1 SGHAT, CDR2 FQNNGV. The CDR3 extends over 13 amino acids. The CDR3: CASSSIGLYEQYF. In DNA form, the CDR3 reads TGTGCCAGCAGCTCTATAGGACTCTACGAGCAGTACTTC.

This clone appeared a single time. The DNA for the CDR3 is TGTGCCAGCAGCTTAAAGAATGCGAACACCGGGGAGCTGTTTTTT. Protein product: CASSLKNANTGELFF. V and J are TRBV7-3 and TRBJ2-2; D gene uncertain. CDR1 is SGHTA, CDR2 FQGTGA, per germline. V shed 1 base and J shed 0 bases, with 6 bases lying between them. This CDR3 is built from 15 residues.

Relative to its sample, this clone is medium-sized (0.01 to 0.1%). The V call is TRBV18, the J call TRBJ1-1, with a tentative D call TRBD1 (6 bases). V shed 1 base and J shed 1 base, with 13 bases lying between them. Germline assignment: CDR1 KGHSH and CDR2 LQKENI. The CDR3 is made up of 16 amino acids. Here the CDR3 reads CASSPRGGGPNTEAFF. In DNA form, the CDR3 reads TGTGCCAGCTCACCACGCGGTGGGGGCCCGAACACTGAAGCTTTCTTT.

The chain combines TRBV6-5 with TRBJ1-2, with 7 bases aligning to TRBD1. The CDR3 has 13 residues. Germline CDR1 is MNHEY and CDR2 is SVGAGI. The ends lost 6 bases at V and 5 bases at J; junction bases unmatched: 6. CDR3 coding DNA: TGTGCCAGCAGAAAGGGACAGCAATATGGCTACACCTTC. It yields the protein CASRKGQQYGYTF.

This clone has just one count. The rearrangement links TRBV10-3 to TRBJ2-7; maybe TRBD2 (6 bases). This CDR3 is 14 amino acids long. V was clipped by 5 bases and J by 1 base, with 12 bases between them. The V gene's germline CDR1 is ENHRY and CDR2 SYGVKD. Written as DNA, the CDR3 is TGTGCCATCAGTCAGGGACTTTCTTCCTACGAGCAGTACTTC. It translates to CAISQGLSSYEQYF.

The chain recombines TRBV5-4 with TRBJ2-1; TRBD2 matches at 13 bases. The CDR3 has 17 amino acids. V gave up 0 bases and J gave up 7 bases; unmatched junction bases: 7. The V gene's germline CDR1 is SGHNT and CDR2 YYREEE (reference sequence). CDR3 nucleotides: TGTGCCAGCAGCTTGGGCGGACTAGCGGGAGTTTATAATGAGCAGTTCTTC. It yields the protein CASSLGGLAGVYNEQFF.

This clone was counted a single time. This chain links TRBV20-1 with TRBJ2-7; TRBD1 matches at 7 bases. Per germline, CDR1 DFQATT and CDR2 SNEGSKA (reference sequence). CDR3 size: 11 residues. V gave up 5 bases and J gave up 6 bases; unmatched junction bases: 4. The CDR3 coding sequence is TGCAGTGCTCGACAGGGCCGCGAGCAGTACTTC. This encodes CSARQGREQYF.

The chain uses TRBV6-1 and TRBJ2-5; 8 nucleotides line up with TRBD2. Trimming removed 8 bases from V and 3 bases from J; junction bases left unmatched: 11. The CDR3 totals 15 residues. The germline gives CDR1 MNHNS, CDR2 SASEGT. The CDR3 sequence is CASSKGGAGEETQYF. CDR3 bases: TGTGCCAGCTCAAAGGGGGGAGCGGGAGAAGAGACCCAGTACTTC.

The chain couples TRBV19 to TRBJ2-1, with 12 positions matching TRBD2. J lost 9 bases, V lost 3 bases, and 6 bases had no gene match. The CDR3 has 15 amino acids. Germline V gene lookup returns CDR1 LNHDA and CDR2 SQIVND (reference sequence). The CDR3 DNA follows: TGTGCCAGTAGTATCCCCCTAGCGGGAGGGGGTGAGCAGTTCTTC. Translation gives CASSIPLAGGGEQFF.

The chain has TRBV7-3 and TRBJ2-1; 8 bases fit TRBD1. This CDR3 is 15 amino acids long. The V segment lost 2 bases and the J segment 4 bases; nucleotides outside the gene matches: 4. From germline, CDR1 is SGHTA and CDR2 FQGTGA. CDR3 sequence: CASSLSRGQYNEQFF. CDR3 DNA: TGTGCCAGCAGCTTATCCAGGGGGCAGTACAATGAGCAGTTCTTC.

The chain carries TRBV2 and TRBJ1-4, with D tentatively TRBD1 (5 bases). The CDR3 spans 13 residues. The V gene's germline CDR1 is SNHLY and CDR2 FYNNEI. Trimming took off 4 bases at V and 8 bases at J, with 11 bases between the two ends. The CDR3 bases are TGTGCCAGCAGTGGACGGGAGGGGGAAAAACTGTTTTTT. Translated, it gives CASSGREGEKLFF.

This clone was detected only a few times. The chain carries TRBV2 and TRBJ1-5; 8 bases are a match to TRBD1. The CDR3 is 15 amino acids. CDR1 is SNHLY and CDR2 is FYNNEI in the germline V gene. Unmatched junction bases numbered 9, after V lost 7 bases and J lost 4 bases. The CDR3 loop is CASTSGQGRNQPQHF. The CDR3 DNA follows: TGTGCCAGCACCTCCGGACAGGGACGGAATCAGCCCCAGCATTTT.

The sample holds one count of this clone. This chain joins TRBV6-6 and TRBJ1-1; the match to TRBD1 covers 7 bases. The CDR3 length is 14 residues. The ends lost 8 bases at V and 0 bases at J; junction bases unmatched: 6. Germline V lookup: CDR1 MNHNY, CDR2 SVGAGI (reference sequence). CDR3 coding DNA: TGTGCCAGCGGGGGACAGAACTTGAACACTGAAGCTTTCTTT. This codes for CASGGQNLNTEAFF.

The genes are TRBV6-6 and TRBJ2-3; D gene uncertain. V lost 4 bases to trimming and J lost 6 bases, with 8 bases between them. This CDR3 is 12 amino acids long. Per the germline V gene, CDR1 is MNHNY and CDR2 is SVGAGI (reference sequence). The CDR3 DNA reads TGTGCCAGCAGTTCGGATGAGGATACGCAGTATTTT. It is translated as CASSSDEDTQYF.

This CDR3 is CASSQDIQVDQPQHF. CDR3 in DNA: TGTGCCAGCAGCCAAGATATTCAGGTCGATCAGCCCCAGCATTTT. This chain connects TRBV4-2 to TRBJ1-5; D unresolved. The germline CDR1 and CDR2 sequences are LGHNA and YNFKEQ. This CDR3 is 15 amino acids long. Trimming shortened V by 0 bases and J by 5 bases, and 11 bases separated the two germline ends.

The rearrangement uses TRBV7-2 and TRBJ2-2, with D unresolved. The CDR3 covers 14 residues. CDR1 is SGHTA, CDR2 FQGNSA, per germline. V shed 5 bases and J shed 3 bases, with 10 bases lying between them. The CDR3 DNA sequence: TGTGCCAGCAGCGCTGCAGGATACACCGGGGAGCTGTTTTTT. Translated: CASSAAGYTGELFF.

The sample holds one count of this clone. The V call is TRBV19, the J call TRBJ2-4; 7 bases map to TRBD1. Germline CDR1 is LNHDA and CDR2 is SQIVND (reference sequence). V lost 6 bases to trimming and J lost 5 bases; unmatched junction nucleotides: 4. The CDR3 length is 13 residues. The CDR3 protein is CASSVTGQNIQYF. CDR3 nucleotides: TGTGCCAGTAGCGTGACAGGGCAAAACATTCAGTACTTC.